Shown below are 7 T cell receptor beta chains from a single sample sequenced in a study of tumor-infiltrating lymphocytes in localized non-small cell lung cancer. Generated by immunoSEQ multiplex PCR, the TCRdb table keeps only in-frame clones and is missing some. The data show 6,400 or so clones, with approximately 71% seen just once and roughly 6.8% held by the top ten. Sequenced sample: uninvolved lung tissue not adjacent to the tumor. Receptors were obtained from a human donor with non-small cell lung cancer.

The rearrangement uses TRBV27 and TRBJ2-2; 8 positions agree with TRBD2. This CDR3 has 17 residues. Per germline, CDR1 MNHEY and CDR2 SMNVEV (reference sequence). J was trimmed by 4 bases and V by 5 bases; bases with no gene match: 12. CDR3 DNA: TGTGCCAGCAGTCCATTCGGGGCGGGAGGCGGCACCGGGGAGCTGTTTTTT. It encodes CASSPFGAGGGTGELFF.

This clone was picked up a small number of times. V is TRBV6-1 and J is TRBJ2-5, with 7 bases matching TRBD2. V trimming: 2 bases; J trimming: 5 bases; junction bases outside the gene matches: 20. This CDR3 contains 19 residues. The germline CDR1 and CDR2 sequences are MNHNS and SASEGT. DNA for the CDR3: TGTGCCAGCAGTGAAAGGAAGGATACGGCGGGAGTCTTTCCTGAGACCCAGTACTTC. Its translation: CASSERKDTAGVFPETQYF.

The chain combines TRBV5-1 with TRBJ2-1, with 9 bases aligning to TRBD2. CDR1 and CDR2 (germline): SGHRS, YFSETQ. This CDR3 comprises 15 residues. Trimming cost V 0 bases and J 8 bases; bases outside gene matches: 6. For the CDR3, the DNA is TGCGCCAGCAGCTTGGGGGGACTAGCTTTAGATGAGCAGTTCTTC. As protein: CASSLGGLALDEQFF. Filled out from reference TRBV5-1 and TRBJ2-1, the complete variable domain reads KAGVTQTPRYLIKTRGQQVTLSCSPISGHRSVSWYQQTPGQGLQFLFEYFSETQRNKGNFPGRFSGRQFSNSRSEMNVSTLELGDSALYLCASSLGGLALDEQFFGPGTRLTVL.

The chain is built from TRBV2 and TRBJ2-2; 9 nucleotides match TRBD2. This CDR3 has 18 amino acids. Germline V gene data show CDR1 as SNHLY and CDR2 as FYNNEI. The V gene end was trimmed by 0 bases and the J gene end by 4 bases; junction bases not matched to a gene: 9. As DNA, the CDR3 is TGTGCCAGCAGTGAAGCAATGGCTAGCGGGATTGGCACCGGGGAGCTGTTTTTT. As protein: CASSEAMASGIGTGELFF.

The chain uses TRBV14 and TRBJ2-7, with D possibly matching TRBD2 (6 bases). V lost 3 bases, J lost 3 bases, and 15 bases lay in between. The CDR3 extends over 15 amino acids. The germline V gene has CDR1 SGHDN and CDR2 FVKESK. The CDR3 nucleotides read TGTGCCAGCAGCCATTGGCAAGTCGGGAGCTACGAGCAGTACTTC. This gives the protein CASSHWQVGSYEQYF.

This clone was seen a few times. The rearrangement links TRBV28 to TRBJ1-2, with 8 positions matching TRBD1. Germline lookup yields CDR1 MDHEN and CDR2 SYDVKM. The CDR3 totals 14 residues. V trimming: 4 bases; J trimming: 8 bases; junction bases outside the gene matches: 9. CDR3 nucleotides: TGTGCCAGCAGTTCGGCCCCGGACAGGGAAGGCTACACCTTC. Translation gives CASSSAPDREGYTF.

V and J are TRBV19 and TRBJ2-2; D gene unclear. Trimming removed 5 bases at V and 4 bases at J, with 14 bases between. The CDR3 is made up of 15 amino acids. Germline CDR1 and CDR2: LNHDA and SQIVND (reference sequence). The CDR3 reads CASSSLIRGTGELFF. For the CDR3, the DNA is TGTGCCAGTAGTTCTTTGATCAGAGGCACCGGGGAGCTGTTTTTT.